The 9 T cell receptor beta chains listed next were all sequenced from one sample in a study of tumor and adjacent non-tumor tissue in lung cancer. Three rounds of nested PCR, following a modified ARM-PCR protocol, produced the TCRbeta library. MiXCR, applied by TCRdb to the multiplex PCR reads, yields one record per CDR3 protein. The sample includes 70,000 to 90,000 distinct CDR3 sequences, under 80% of them seen just once. The template was RNA from unsorted bulk tissue. What was sequenced was lung tumor tissue. The receptors here all came from a woman aged 45-59 years with non-small cell lung cancer.

As regards this clonotype: Given a much more abundant clone one base away, this may be a read error. V is TRBV5-1 and J is TRBJ1-4; D possibly corresponds to TRBD1 (5 bases). The CDR3 is 17 residues long. CDR1 and CDR2 from the germline V gene are SGHRS and YFSETQ. V lost 3 bases to trimming and J lost 4 bases, with 19 bases between them. CDR3 sequence reads: CASSYEGRATSNEKLFF. The CDR3, as DNA: TGCGCCAGCAGCTATGAGGGGAGGGCAACAAGTAATGAAAAACTGTTTTTT.

In its sample, this clonotype was seen once. At one end, the junction sequence differs from germline, possibly due to a read error. This chain connects TRBV6-1 to TRBJ2-5; D ambiguous. The CDR3 contains 13 residues. CDR1 MNHNS and CDR2 SASEGT come from the germline V gene. CDR3 nucleotide sequence: TGTGCCAACTCAGGACGGATCCAAGAGACCCAGCACTTC. Translating gives CANSGRIQETQHF.

On this clonotype itself: The conserved final phenylalanine or tryptophan is absent from the CDR3, which likely points to a read error. The chain carries TRBV10-3 and TRBJ1-4; a weak D match, TRBD1 (6 bases). Germline CDR1 reads ENHRY; CDR2 reads SYGVKD. The CDR3 extends over 14 amino acids. CDR3 residues: CAINERGTNEKLFS. Here the CDR3 DNA reads TGTGCCATCAATGAGAGGGGGACGAATGAAAAACTGTTTTCT.

A single count supports this clonotype. This CDR3 is missing its conserved last phenylalanine or tryptophan, likely due to a read error. The chain's CDR3 is CASNLVTETYEQYL. CDR3 sequence (DNA): TGTGCCAGCAACTTAGTAACCGAGACGTACGAGCAGTACCTC. The chain recombines TRBV11-2 with TRBJ2-7; D gene uncertain. This CDR3 is 14 amino acids long. CDR1 is SGHAT and CDR2 is FQNNGV in the germline V gene.

This clonotype has at least ten counts. The rearrangement links TRBV20-1 to TRBJ2-7; either TRBD1 or TRBD2 may fit D (7 bases each). The V end lost 0 bases, the J end lost 2 bases, and 26 bases lay between the germline ends. The CDR3 spans 19 residues. Germline loops: CDR1 DFQATT, CDR2 SNEGSKA (reference sequence). CDR3 sequence: CSARDLTPSGTAGTYEQYF. The CDR3 region has the DNA TGCAGTGCTAGAGATCTCACCCCTAGTGGGACAGCGGGAACCTACGAGCAGTACTTC.

A remark on this clonotype: A junction boundary mismatches the germline segment, possibly from a read error. V usage is TRBV29-1 and J usage is TRBJ2-3, with TRBD1 matching 8 bases. This CDR3 is built from 14 residues. Germline V lookup: CDR1 SQVTM, CDR2 ANQGSEA. As DNA, the CDR3 is TGTAGCGTCGCCGGGACAGGAGCAGGAGATATGCAGTATTTT. It codes for CSVAGTGAGDMQYF.

Worth noting for this clonotype: The conserved closing phenylalanine or tryptophan is absent in this CDR3, likely reflecting a read error. The CDR3, as DNA: TGTGCCAGCAGCGCCGGGACTAGCGGGATTATTGAGCAGTTCTTA. Residues: CASSAGTSGIIEQFL. The V call is TRBV6-2 or TRBV6-3, the J call TRBJ2-1, with TRBD2 matching over 13 bases. V lost 6 bases and J lost 9; bases outside the gene matches: 8. The CDR3 has 15 amino acids. Germline values: CDR1 MNHEY, CDR2 SVGEGT.

Details on this clonotype: The junction differs from germline at one of its ends, possibly a read error. This rearrangement joins TRBV6-5 to TRBJ1-5, with 9 bases aligning to TRBD1. The germline CDR1 and CDR2 sequences are MNHEY and SVGAGI. The length of the CDR3 is 15 residues. This chain's CDR3 is CATSYTQGASQPQHF. CDR3 bases: TGTGCCACCAGTTATACACAGGGGGCGAGTCAGCCCCAGCATTTT.

The chain is built from TRBV6-5 and TRBJ1-4; 8 bases agree with TRBD1. The V gene's germline CDR1 is MNHEY and CDR2 SVGAGI. J was trimmed by 15 bases and V by 2 bases; bases with no gene match: 14. This CDR3 spans 15 amino acids. As DNA, the CDR3 is TGTGCCAGCAGTTACGCCGGGTCGGGACAGGAAAGAGTGTTTTTT. Translation: CASSYAGSGQERVFF.